This note documents a single TCR beta chain sequence. CDR1 and CDR2 from the germline V gene are SGDLS and YYNGEE. This CDR3 comprises 15 residues. After removal of 2 bases from V and 4 bases from J, the junction contained 5 bases not matched to a gene. 13 Jbeta primers and 60 Vbeta primers were used for the PCR. TCRdb's table, derived via immunoSEQ multiplex PCR, lists solely in-frame clones and lacks some. This sample has some 120,000 clones; roughly 85% occur once, and the top ten carry approximately 3.5%. The sample originates from a study of cytomegalovirus exposure and HLA in healthy donors. The chain links TRBV9 to TRBJ2-2, with 7 nucleotides matching TRBD2. Sequenced material: PBMCs. This sequence originates from a woman between 40 and 50 years old in good health and CMV-seropositive. DNA for the CDR3: TGTGCCAGCAGCGTTGGACTAGGCCCCACCGGGGAGCTGTTTTTT. Its protein product is CASSVGLGPTGELFF.